Following are 10 T cell receptor beta chains from one sample sequenced in a study of cytotoxic CD8 clonotypes in ibrutinib-treated CLL. Data came from immunoSEQ multiplex PCR; TCRdb stores just in-frame clones and leaves some out. The data show tens of thousands of clones, 85% to 90% seen once. This specimen consisted of PBMCs, obtained before ibrutinib treatment. These receptors were collected from a human donor with chronic lymphocytic leukemia.

The chain uses TRBV29-1 and TRBJ2-3, with D perhaps TRBD2 (6 bases). Trimming cost V 4 bases and J 0 bases, with 20 bases left between them. The germline CDR1 and CDR2 sequences are SQVTM and ANQGSEA. The CDR3 consists of 17 residues. CDR3 in amino acids: CSVVGGGGLTSTDTQYF. CDR3 nucleotide sequence: TGCAGCGTTGTGGGAGGTGGGGGGTTAACTAGCACAGATACGCAGTATTTT.

This clone was detected only a few times. The V and J genes are TRBV6-1 and TRBJ1-1; 10 nucleotides match TRBD1. Germline lookup yields CDR1 MNHNS and CDR2 SASEGT. V lost 3 bases and J lost 3; bases outside the gene matches: 4. The CDR3 sequence is 15 residues long. The CDR3 is CASSELDRGYTEAFF. The CDR3 DNA reads as TGTGCCAGCAGTGAGTTGGACAGGGGGTACACTGAAGCTTTCTTT.

The chain couples TRBV5-6 to TRBJ1-1, with unresolved D. V lost 4 bases and J 4 bases, leaving 8 bases between the germline ends. The germline CDR1 and CDR2 sequences are SGHDT and YYEEEE. CDR3 length equals 12 residues. CDR3 in DNA: TGTGCCAGCAGCCTAGGGTCCACTGAAGCTTTCTTT. The encoded protein is CASSLGSTEAFF.

The chain employs TRBV11-3 and TRBJ1-2, with 8 bases fitting TRBD1. Germline assignment: CDR1 SGHNT and CDR2 YENEEA. The CDR3 covers 16 residues. V shed 5 bases and J 7 bases; nucleotides not matched to a gene: 15. The CDR3 DNA sequence: TGTGCCAGCAGCGCAGAAGAGAGGACAGGGCTAATTGGCTACACCTTC. As protein: CASSAEERTGLIGYTF.

The V call is TRBV11-2, the J call TRBJ2-2; tentatively, D is TRBD2 (6 bases). The V gene lost 5 bases and the J gene lost 6 bases, with 13 bases spanning the gap. The CDR3 totals 14 residues. The V gene's germline CDR1 is SGHAT and CDR2 FQNNGV. CDR3 in DNA: TGTGCCAGCAGCCGGGGACTGACGGCCGGGGAGCTGTTTTTT. This gives the protein CASSRGLTAGELFF.

The CDR3 region is CASSQGQGRRETQYF. The DNA of the CDR3 is TGCGCCAGCAGCCAGGGACAGGGGAGGAGAGAGACCCAGTACTTC. The V and J genes are TRBV4-1 and TRBJ2-5; 10 nucleotides line up with TRBD1. Losses at the gene ends were 3 bases for V and 4 bases for J; bases not matched to a gene: 5. Germline CDR1 MGHRA, CDR2 YSYEKL. This CDR3 is 15 amino acids long.

This clone was detected ten times or more. The chain has TRBV25-1 and TRBJ1-2, with D possibly matching TRBD1 (6 bases). The CDR3 consists of 13 residues. Germline V gene lookup returns CDR1 MGHDK and CDR2 SYGVNS. Between the trimmed V and J ends, which lost 4 bases and 8 bases, there was a span of 14 bases. CDR3 loop: CASSGTGTRGYTF. Here the CDR3 DNA reads TGTGCCAGCAGTGGAACAGGGACGCGGGGCTACACCTTC.

This sequence joins TRBV13 and TRBJ2-7, with 9 bases fitting TRBD1. Germline CDR1 reads PRHDT; CDR2 reads FYEKMQ (reference sequence). With 4 bases clipped from V and 7 bases from J, the junction kept 11 bases outside the gene matches. The CDR3 has 15 amino acids. The CDR3 nucleotides are TGTGCCAGCAGCTGGCCGGGGACAGGGTTAAGAGAGCAGTACTTC. It specifies CASSWPGTGLREQYF.

This chain joins TRBV13 and TRBJ2-7, with TRBD2 matching 12 bases. Germline V lookup: CDR1 PRHDT, CDR2 FYEKMQ (reference sequence). This CDR3 region has 20 residues. The V gene end was trimmed by 6 bases and the J gene end by 1 base; junction bases not matched to a gene: 19. CDR3 sequence: CASSSTWTSGINRGSYEQYF. For the CDR3, the DNA is TGTGCCAGCAGTTCTACCTGGACTAGCGGGATTAATAGGGGTTCCTACGAGCAGTACTTC.

The V call is TRBV19, the J call TRBJ2-2; D may be TRBD1 (6 bases). This CDR3 region has 14 residues. The germline V gene encodes CDR1 LNHDA and CDR2 SQIVND (reference sequence). V gave up 7 bases and J gave up 4 bases, with 13 bases separating them. In nucleotides, the CDR3 is TGTGCCAGTAAAACAGGGCTTTCCACCGGGGAGCTGTTTTTT. This translates into CASKTGLSTGELFF. Supplemented by reference TRBV19 and TRBJ2-2, the full variable domain reads DGGITQSPKYLFRKEGQNVTLSCEQNLNHDAMYWYRQDPGQGLRLIYYSQIVNDFQKGDIAEGYSVSREKKESFPLTVTSAQKNPTAFYLCASKTGLSTGELFFGEGSRLTVL.